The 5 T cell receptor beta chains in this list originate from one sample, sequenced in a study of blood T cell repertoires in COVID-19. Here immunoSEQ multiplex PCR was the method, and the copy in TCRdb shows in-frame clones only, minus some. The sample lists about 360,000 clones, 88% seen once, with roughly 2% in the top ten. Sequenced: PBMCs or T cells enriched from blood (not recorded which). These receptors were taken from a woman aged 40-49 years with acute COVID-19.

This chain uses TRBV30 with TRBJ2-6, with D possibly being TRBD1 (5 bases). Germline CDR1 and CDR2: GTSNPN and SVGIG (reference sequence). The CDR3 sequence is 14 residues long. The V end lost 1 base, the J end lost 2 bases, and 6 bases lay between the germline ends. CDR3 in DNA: TGTGCCTGGAGTGAAGGGGCTGGGGCCAACGTCCTGACTTTC. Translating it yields CAWSEGAGANVLTF.

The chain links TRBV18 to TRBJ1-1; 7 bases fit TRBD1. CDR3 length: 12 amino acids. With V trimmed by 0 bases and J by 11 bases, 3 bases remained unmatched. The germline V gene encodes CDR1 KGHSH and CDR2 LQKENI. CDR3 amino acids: CASSPPDREAFF. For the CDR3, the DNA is TGTGCCAGCTCACCACCTGACAGGGAGGCTTTCTTT.

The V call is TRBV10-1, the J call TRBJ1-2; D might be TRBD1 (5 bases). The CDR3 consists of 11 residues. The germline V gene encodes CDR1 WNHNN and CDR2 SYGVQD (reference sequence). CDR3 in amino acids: CAWTTRYGYTF. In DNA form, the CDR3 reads TGCGCTTGGACAACTCGCTATGGCTACACCTTC.

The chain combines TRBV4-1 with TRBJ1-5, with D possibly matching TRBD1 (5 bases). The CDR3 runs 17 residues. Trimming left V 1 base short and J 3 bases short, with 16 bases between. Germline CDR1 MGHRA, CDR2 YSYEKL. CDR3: CASSQGWEGADNQPQHF. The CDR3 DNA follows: TGCGCCAGCAGCCAAGGTTGGGAAGGGGCGGACAATCAGCCCCAGCATTTT.

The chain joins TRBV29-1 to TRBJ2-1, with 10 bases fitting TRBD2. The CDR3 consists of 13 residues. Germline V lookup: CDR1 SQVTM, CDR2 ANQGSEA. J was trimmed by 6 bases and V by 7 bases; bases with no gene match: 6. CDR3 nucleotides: TGCAGCGACACGGGACTAGCGTCCAATGAGCAGTTCTTC. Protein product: CSDTGLASNEQFF.